Included here is one TCR beta chain sequence, with context. The antigen remains unidentified. This entry belongs to a study of OX40 agonist ivuxolimab in advanced cancers. Study summary: A diagnosis of hepatocellular carcinoma, melanoma, renal cell or head and neck cancer was present in dose-escalation patients. A male proportion of approximately 83% was recorded, with mean age 60 years and range about 20 to 85. Three patients had partial responses: one hepatocellular carcinoma, two cutaneous melanoma. Whole-study findings and limits: The work left the antigen specificity of expanded peripheral T cells undetermined.

The germline V gene has CDR1 SGHDN and CDR2 FVKESK. V shed 4 bases and J 3 bases; nucleotides not matched to a gene: 2. The CDR3 extends over 13 amino acids. Repertoires were generated with immunoSEQ multiplex PCR, while TCRdb's copy carries only in-frame clones and drops some. In the table there are more than 85,000 clones, over 75% of which are singletons. The specimen comprised CD4+ or CD8+ T cells sorted from blood, sampled in a trial of the OX40 agonist ivuxolimab. The clonotype originates from an adult with an advanced solid tumor such as melanoma, head and neck, liver or kidney cancer. This chain uses TRBV14 with TRBJ2-5; 7 nucleotides align to TRBD1. The DNA of the CDR3 is TGTGCCAGCAGCCGGGGGACAGAAGAGACCCAGTACTTC. As protein: CASSRGTEETQYF.